This T cell receptor beta chain was found in a study of glioma-infiltrating T cells after dendritic cell vaccination. From germline, CDR1 is ENHRY and CDR2 SYGVKD. V gave up 10 bases and J gave up 6 bases; unmatched junction bases: 11. This CDR3 comprises 13 residues. Repertoires were generated with immunoSEQ multiplex PCR, while TCRdb's copy carries only in-frame clones and drops some. The sample yields approximately 36,000 clones, around four fifths seen once. The chain recombines TRBV10-3 with TRBJ1-1; 7 nucleotides match TRBD1. This specimen consisted of blood, obtained before dendritic cell vaccination. The receptor comes from a human donor with glioblastoma. The CDR3 sequence is CATKGQGVSEAFF. The CDR3, as DNA: TGTGCCACCAAGGGGCAGGGGGTATCTGAAGCTTTCTTT.